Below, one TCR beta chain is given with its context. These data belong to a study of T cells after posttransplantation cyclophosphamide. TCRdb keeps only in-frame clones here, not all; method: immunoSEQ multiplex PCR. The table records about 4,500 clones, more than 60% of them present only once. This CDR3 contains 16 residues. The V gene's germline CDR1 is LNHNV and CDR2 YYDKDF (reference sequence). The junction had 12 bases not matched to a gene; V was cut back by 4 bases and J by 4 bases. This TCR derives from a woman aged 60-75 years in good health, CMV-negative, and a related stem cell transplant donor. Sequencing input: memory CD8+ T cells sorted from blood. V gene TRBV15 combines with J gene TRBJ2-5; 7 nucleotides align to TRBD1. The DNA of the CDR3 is TGTGCCACCAGCACAAGTGACAGGGCATTAGGAGAGACCCAGTACTTC. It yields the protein CATSTSDRALGETQYF. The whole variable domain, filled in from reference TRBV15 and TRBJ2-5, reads DAMVIQNPRYQVTQFGKPVTLSCSQTLNHNVMYWYQQKSSQAPKLLFHYYDKDFNNEADTPDNFQSRRPNTSFCFLDIRSPGLGDTAMYLCATSTSDRALGETQYFGPGTRLLVL.